This T cell receptor beta chain was obtained from a study of T cell changes during pregnancy in multiple sclerosis. This clone was picked up a small number of times. Germline V gene lookup returns CDR1 MNHEY and CDR2 SVGAGI. The germline V and J ends were trimmed by 2 bases and 0 bases, with 10 bases remaining between them. This CDR3 has 15 residues. Using immunoSEQ multiplex PCR, the repertoire was profiled, and TCRdb retains in-frame clones only, with some absent. Here the sample spans 100,000 or so clones, about 92% being singletons. The sample here was peripheral blood, taken after pregnancy. The clonotype comes from a female donor with multiple sclerosis, enrolled in a pregnancy study. V is TRBV6-5 and J is TRBJ1-1; D not certain. In nucleotides, the CDR3 is TGTGCCAGCAGTTACGGACTGGGCATGAACACTGAAGCTTTCTTT. Translated, it gives CASSYGLGMNTEAFF.